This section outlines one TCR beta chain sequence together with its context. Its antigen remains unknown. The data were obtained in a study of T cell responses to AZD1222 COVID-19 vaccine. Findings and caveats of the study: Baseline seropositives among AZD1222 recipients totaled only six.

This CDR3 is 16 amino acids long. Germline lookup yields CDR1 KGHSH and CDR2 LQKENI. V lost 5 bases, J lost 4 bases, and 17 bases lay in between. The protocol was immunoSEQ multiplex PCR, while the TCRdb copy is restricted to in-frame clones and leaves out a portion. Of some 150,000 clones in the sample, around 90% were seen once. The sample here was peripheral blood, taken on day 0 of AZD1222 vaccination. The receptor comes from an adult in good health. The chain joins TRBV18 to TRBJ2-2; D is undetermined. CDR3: CASSYKPGPLTGELFF. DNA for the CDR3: TGTGCCAGCTCATATAAACCGGGCCCTCTCACCGGGGAGCTGTTTTTT.